This T cell receptor beta chain was recovered during a study of cytomegalovirus exposure and HLA in healthy donors. Whole-study findings and limits: Subsequent analysis found a tendency for first-cohort TCR clusters to co-occur within the 120 or so validation repertoires. The authors confirmed in vitro that a few CMV-associated chains were specific for CMV antigens.

Measured with immunoSEQ multiplex PCR; TCRdb has only the in-frame clones, and not every one. The sample lists about 310,000 clones; over 75% were seen once. The CDR3 totals 11 residues. Per the germline V gene, CDR1 is LNHDA and CDR2 is SQIVND (reference sequence). Trimming cost V 6 bases and J 9 bases, with 9 bases left between them. The donors were part of the validation cohort of 100 to 150 subjects. That cohort was separate from the first cohort, which comprised 500 to 700 subjects. This clone was detected once. Its antigen is unidentified. V usage is TRBV19 and J usage is TRBJ2-1; a possible D gene is TRBD1 (5 bases). Source material: PBMCs. This receptor was obtained from a man aged 30 to 45 in good health and CMV-seronegative. The CDR3 sequence is CASRWGVEQFF. The CDR3, as DNA: TGTGCCAGTAGGTGGGGCGTTGAGCAGTTCTTC.